The TCR beta chain under discussion was sequenced for a study of neurological immune-mediated disorders. Overall study findings and caveats: In HTLV-1-associated myelopathy, TCR clonal expansion was greatest, whereas multiple sclerosis had the least, falling below healthy controls.

The CDR3 extends over 15 amino acids. Per the germline V gene, CDR1 is SEHNR and CDR2 is FQNEAQ (reference sequence). The V and J ends lost 5 bases and 0 bases respectively, with 14 bases between them. This clonotype was counted at least ten times. Antigen specificity is unknown. Unsorted libraries were prepared from 2 million PBMCs held at -80 C. 5'RACE with 10-nucleotide random UMIs generated the cDNA. One entry per CDR3 protein, called by TCRdb with MiXCR from the 5' RACE reads. The top ten hold 0.9% to 1.4% of the sample, which has 80,000 to 85,000 distinct CDR3 sequences, 2.5% to 3% seen once. The chain recombines TRBV7-9 with TRBJ2-7; tentative D call: TRBD1 (6 bases). The source material was PBMCs. The source of this sequence is a woman in her thirties with multiple sclerosis. CDR3: CASSDQRGNSYEQYF. The CDR3 DNA is TGTGCCAGCAGCGATCAAAGGGGGAACTCCTACGAGCAGTACTTC.